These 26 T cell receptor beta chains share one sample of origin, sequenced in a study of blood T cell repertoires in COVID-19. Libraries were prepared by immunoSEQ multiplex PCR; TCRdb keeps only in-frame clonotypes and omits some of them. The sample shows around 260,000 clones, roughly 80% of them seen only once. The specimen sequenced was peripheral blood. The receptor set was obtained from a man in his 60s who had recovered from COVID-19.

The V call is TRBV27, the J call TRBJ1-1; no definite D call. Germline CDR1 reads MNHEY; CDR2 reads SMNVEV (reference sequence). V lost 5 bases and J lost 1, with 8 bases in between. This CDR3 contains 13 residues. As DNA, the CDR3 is TGTGCCAGCAGTCTTAGGAGGAACACTGAAGCTTTCTTT. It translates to CASSLRRNTEAFF.

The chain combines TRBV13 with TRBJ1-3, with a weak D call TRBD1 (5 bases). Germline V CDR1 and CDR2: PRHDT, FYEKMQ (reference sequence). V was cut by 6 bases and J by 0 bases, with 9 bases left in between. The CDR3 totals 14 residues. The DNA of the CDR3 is TGTGCCAGCAGTCCAGGGTACTCTGGAAACACCATATATTTT. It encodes CASSPGYSGNTIYF. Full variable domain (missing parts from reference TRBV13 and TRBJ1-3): AAGVIQSPRHLIKEKRETATLKCYPIPRHDTVYWYQQGPGQDPQFLISFYEKMQSDKGSIPDRFSAQQFSDYHSELNMSSLELGDSALYFCASSPGYSGNTIYFGEGSWLTVV.

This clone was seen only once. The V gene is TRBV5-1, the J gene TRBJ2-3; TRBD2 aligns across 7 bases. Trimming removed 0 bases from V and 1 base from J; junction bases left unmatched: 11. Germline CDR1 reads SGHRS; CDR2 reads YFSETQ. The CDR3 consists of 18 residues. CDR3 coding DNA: TGCGCCAGCAGCTTGGCCGGTGGGAGGGGTGTTGGCACAGATACGCAGTATTTT. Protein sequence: CASSLAGGRGVGTDTQYF.

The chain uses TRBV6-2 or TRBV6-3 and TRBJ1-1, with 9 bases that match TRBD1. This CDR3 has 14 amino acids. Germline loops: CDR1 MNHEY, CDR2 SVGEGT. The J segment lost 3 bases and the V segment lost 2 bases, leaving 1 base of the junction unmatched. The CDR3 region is CASSYRTGDTEAFF. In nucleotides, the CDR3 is TGTGCCAGCAGTTACCGGACAGGGGACACTGAAGCTTTCTTT.

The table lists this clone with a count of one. The DNA of the CDR3 is TGTGCCAGCTCACCACCGTCCAGGGCAAGAGAGACCCAGTACTTC. Encoded protein: CASSPPSRARETQYF. The genes are TRBV18 and TRBJ2-5, with a weak D call TRBD1 (5 bases). This CDR3 region has 15 residues. The germline V and J ends were trimmed by 0 bases and 4 bases, with 12 bases remaining between them. The germline gives CDR1 KGHSH, CDR2 LQKENI.

The CDR3 loop reads CAFGQDEDGQPQHF. CDR3 bases: TGTGCCTTCGGACAGGATGAAGATGGCCAGCCCCAGCATTTT. The chain combines TRBV6-4 with TRBJ1-5; 7 bases are shared with TRBD1. Germline-derived CDR1 and CDR2 are MRHNA and SNTAGT. The CDR3 contains 14 residues. Unmatched junction bases numbered 14, after V lost 11 bases and J lost 7 bases.

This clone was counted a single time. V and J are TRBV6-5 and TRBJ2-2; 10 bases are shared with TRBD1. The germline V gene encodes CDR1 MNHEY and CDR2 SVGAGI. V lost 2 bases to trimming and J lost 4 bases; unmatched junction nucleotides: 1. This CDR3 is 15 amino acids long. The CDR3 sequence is CASSYRTGGTGELFF. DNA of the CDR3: TGTGCCAGCAGTTACCGGACAGGGGGCACCGGGGAGCTGTTTTTT.

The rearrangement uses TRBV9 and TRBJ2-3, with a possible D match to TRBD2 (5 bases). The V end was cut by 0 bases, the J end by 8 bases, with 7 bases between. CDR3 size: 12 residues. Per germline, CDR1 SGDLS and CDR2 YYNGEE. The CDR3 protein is CASSVDRGTQYF. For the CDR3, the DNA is TGTGCCAGCAGCGTAGATCGGGGTACGCAGTATTTT.

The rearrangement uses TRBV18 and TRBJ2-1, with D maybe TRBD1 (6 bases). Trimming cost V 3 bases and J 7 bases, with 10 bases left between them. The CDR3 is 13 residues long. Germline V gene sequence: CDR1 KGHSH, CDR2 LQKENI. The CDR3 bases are TGTGCCAGCTCACCGTTAGACAGGAATGAGCAGTTCTTC. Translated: CASSPLDRNEQFF.

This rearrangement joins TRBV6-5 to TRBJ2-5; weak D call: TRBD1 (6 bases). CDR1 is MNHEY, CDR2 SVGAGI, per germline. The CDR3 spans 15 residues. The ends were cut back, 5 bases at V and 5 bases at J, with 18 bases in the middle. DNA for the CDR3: TGTGCCAGCAGTAGTCAAACAGGGCAGTCTGAGACCCAGTACTTC. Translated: CASSSQTGQSETQYF.

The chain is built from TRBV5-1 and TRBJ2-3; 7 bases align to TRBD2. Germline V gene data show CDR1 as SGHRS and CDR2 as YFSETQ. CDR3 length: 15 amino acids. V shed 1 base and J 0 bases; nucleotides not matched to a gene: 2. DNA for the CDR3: TGCGCCAGCAGCTTGAGCGGGGTTAGCACAGATACGCAGTATTTT. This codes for CASSLSGVSTDTQYF.

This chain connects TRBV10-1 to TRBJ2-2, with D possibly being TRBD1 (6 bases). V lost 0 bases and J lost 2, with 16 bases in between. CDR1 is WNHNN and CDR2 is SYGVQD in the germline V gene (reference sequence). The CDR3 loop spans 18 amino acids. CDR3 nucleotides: TGCGCCAGCAGTGAGTCCCCCAGGGACAAACTCAACACCGGGGAGCTGTTTTTT. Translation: CASSESPRDKLNTGELFF.

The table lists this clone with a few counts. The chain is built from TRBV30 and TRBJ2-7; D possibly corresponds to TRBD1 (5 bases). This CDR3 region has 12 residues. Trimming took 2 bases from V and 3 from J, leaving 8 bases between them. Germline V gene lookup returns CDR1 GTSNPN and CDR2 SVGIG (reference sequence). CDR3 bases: TGTGCCTGGAGTTTCAGGGTCTACGAGCAGTACTTC. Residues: CAWSFRVYEQYF.

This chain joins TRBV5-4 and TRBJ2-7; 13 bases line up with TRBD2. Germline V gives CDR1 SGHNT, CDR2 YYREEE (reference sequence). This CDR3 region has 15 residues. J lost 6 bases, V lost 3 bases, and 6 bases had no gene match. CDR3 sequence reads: CASSSLAGGRLEQYF. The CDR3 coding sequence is TGTGCCAGCAGCTCACTAGCGGGAGGGCGTCTCGAGCAGTACTTC.

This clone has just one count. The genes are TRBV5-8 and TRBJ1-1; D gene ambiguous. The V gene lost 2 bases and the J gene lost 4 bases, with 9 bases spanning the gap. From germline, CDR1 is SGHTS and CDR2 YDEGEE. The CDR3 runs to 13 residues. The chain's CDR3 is CASSFRGSTEAFF. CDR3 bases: TGTGCCAGCAGCTTCAGAGGGTCCACTGAAGCTTTCTTT.

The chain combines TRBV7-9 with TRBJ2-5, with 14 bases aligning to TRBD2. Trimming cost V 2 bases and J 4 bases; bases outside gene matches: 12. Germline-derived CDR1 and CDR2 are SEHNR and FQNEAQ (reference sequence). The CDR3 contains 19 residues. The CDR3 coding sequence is TGTGCCAGCAGCTTAAAGGGGACTAGCGGGAGTAGGAAGGGAGAGACCCAGTACTTC. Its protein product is CASSLKGTSGSRKGETQYF.

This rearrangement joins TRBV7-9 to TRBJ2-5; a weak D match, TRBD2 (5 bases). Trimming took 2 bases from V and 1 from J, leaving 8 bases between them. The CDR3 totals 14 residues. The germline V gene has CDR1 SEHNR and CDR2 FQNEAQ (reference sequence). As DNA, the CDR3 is TGTGCCAGCAGCTTATTTGAGGGCCAAGAGACCCAGTACTTC. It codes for CASSLFEGQETQYF.

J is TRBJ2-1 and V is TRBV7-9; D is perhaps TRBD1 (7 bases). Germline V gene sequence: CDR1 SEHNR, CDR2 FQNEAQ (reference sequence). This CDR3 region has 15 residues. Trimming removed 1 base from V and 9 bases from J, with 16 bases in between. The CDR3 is CASSLGAGGSLEQFF. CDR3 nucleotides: TGTGCCAGCAGCTTAGGGGCAGGGGGGTCTCTTGAGCAGTTCTTC.

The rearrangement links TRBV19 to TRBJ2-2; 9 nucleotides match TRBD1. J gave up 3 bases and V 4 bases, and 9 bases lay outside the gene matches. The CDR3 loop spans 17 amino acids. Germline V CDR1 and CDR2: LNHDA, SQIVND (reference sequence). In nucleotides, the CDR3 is TGTGCCAGTAGTACCAACAGGGGGCTCACTGACACCGGGGAGCTGTTTTTT. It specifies CASSTNRGLTDTGELFF.

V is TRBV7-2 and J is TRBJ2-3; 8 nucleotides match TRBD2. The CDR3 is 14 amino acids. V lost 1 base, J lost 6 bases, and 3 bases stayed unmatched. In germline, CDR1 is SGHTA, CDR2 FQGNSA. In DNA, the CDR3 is TGTGCCAGCAGCTTAGGCGGGGGGAGGGATACGCAGTATTTT. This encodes CASSLGGGRDTQYF.

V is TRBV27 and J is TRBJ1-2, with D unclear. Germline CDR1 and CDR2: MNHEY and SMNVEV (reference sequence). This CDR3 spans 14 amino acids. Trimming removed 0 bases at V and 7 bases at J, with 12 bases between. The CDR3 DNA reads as TGTGCCAGCAGTTTATCAGACAAGGCGCGTGGCTACACCTTC. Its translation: CASSLSDKARGYTF.

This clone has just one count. The CDR3 nucleotides are TGTGCAACTCAGCGAGGGTCTAAGCGCAATCAGCCCCAGCATTTT. It yields the protein CATQRGSKRNQPQHF. This rearrangement joins TRBV7-7 to TRBJ1-5; D remains unclear. The germline CDR1 and CDR2 sequences are SSHAT and FNYEAQ (reference sequence). CDR3 length equals 15 residues.

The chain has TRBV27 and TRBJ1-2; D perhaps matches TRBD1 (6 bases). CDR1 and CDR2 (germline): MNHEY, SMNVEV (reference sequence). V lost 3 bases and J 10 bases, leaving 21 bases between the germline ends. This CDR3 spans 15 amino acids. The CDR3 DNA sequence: TGTGCCAGCAGTTTGAGAATACCGGGACAAGTGAACTACACCTTC. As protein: CASSLRIPGQVNYTF.

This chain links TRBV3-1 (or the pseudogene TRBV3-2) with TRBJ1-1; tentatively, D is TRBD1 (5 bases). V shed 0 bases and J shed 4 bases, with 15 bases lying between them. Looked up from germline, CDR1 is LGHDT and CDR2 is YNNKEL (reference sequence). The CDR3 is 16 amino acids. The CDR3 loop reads CASSQELPTASTEAFF. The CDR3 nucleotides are TGTGCCAGCAGCCAAGAGCTTCCGACAGCGAGCACTGAAGCTTTCTTT.

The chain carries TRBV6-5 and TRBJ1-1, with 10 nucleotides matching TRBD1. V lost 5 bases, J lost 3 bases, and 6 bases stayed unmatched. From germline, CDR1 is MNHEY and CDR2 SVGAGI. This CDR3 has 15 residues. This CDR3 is CASSRPGTGDTEAFF. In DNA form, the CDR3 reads TGTGCCAGCAGTCGTCCCGGGACAGGGGACACTGAAGCTTTCTTT.

The CDR3 nucleotides read TGCGCCAGCAGCTCCCAATCCTATAGCACAGATACGCAGTATTTT. Its protein product is CASSSQSYSTDTQYF. The V call is TRBV5-1, the J call TRBJ2-3; D unresolved. Trimming cost V 3 bases and J 0 bases, with 11 bases left between them. Germline CDR1 reads SGHRS; CDR2 reads YFSETQ. The CDR3 is 15 amino acids.